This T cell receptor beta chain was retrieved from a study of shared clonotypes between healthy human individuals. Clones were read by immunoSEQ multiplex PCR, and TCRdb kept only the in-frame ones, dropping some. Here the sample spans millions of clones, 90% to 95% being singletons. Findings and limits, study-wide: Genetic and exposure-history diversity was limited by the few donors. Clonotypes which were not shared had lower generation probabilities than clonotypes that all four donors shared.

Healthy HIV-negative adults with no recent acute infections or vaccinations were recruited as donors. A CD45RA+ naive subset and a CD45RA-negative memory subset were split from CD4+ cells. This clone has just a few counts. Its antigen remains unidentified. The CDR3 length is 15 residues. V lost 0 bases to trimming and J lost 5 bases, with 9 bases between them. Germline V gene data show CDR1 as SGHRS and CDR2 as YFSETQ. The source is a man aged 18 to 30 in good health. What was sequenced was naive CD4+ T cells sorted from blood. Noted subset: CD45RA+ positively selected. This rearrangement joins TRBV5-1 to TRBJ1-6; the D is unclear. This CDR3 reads CASSLVATHNSPLHF. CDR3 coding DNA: TGCGCCAGCAGCTTGGTGGCAACTCATAATTCACCCCTCCACTTT.